The 19 T cell receptor beta chains presented below share a single source sample, sequenced in a study of immune evolution from preneoplasia to lung adenocarcinoma (dated by TCRdb to the early 2020s). Libraries were made using the immunoSEQ multiplex PCR assay. Drawn from immuneACCESS, this table holds only the in-frame rearrangements with V and J called that TCRdb kept. Clones are partly lost; checked studies trace under half to an unresolved V gene and leave the rest unexplained. This sample is represented by 8,000 to 8,500 clones; more than 75% of them were singletons. The ten largest account for approximately 3% of the sample. Material for sequencing was FFPE minimally invasive lung adenocarcinoma tissue. The sample's cell subset or site label, decoded: micro-invasive lung adenocarcinoma (MIA). These receptors all stem from a person aged 65 to 79 with lung adenocarcinoma.

The chain is built from TRBV11-2 and TRBJ2-7; TRBD2 matches at 14 bases. After removal of 5 bases from V and 6 bases from J, the junction contained 15 bases not matched to a gene. CDR1 is SGHAT and CDR2 is FQNNGV in the germline V gene. This CDR3 has 18 amino acids. The chain's CDR3 is CASSPSTSGRAARGEQYF. Written as DNA, the CDR3 is TGTGCCAGCAGCCCTTCGACTAGCGGGAGGGCCGCGAGGGGCGAGCAGTACTTC.

This clone appeared a single time. The genes are TRBV9 and TRBJ2-5, with D maybe TRBD2 (5 bases). This CDR3 is 16 amino acids long. CDR1 is SGDLS and CDR2 is YYNGEE in the germline V gene. Trimming pared 0 bases from V and 4 bases from J, leaving 16 bases between. CDR3 in DNA: TGTGCCAGCAGCGTAGGAAGGACGGGATGGGGAGAGACCCAGTACTTC. It specifies CASSVGRTGWGETQYF.

J is TRBJ1-2 and V is TRBV5-8, with D possibly matching TRBD1 (5 bases). This CDR3 spans 12 amino acids. The V and J ends lost 2 bases and 4 bases respectively, with 6 bases between them. Germline V gene data show CDR1 as SGHTS and CDR2 as YDEGEE. CDR3 residues: CASSLQVYGYTF. The CDR3, as DNA: TGTGCCAGCAGCTTACAGGTCTATGGCTACACCTTC.

J is TRBJ1-2 and V is TRBV30; tentative D call: TRBD1 (6 bases). Germline V lookup: CDR1 GTSNPN, CDR2 SVGIG (reference sequence). V lost 7 bases to trimming and J lost 8 bases, with 11 bases between them. CDR3 size: 10 residues. The chain's CDR3 is CASSDSGYTF. In DNA form, the CDR3 reads TGTGCCTCTTCGGACAGCGGCTACACCTTC. The complete variable domain, with remaining parts taken from reference TRBV30 and TRBJ1-2, reads SQTIHQWPATLVQPVGSPLSLECTVEGTSNPNLYWYRQAAGRGLQLLFYSVGIGQISSEVPQNLSASRPQDRQFILSSKKLLLSDSGFYLCASSDSGYTFGSGTRLTVV.

This clone is large in the sample. The CDR3 here is CASSTEGDQPQHF. The CDR3 region has the DNA TGCGCCAGCAGCACGGAGGGGGATCAGCCCCAGCATTTT. This chain uses TRBV5-1 with TRBJ1-5, with a possible D match to TRBD1 (6 bases). This CDR3 region has 13 residues. The V and J ends lost 4 bases and 5 bases respectively, with 10 bases between them. Germline V gives CDR1 SGHRS, CDR2 YFSETQ.

The CDR3 DNA sequence: TGTGCCAGCAGCCAAGATGGAGGGGAGATCTCTGGAAACACCATATATTTT. This gives the protein CASSQDGGEISGNTIYF. The chain has TRBV4-2 and TRBJ1-3, with D perhaps TRBD1 (5 bases). CDR3 length equals 17 residues. Germline loops: CDR1 LGHNA, CDR2 YNFKEQ. Trimming left V 0 bases short and J 0 bases short, with 12 bases between.

The rearrangement uses TRBV5-1 and TRBJ2-3; TRBD2 aligns across 9 bases. J gave up 6 bases and V 0 bases, and 2 bases lay outside the gene matches. The germline gives CDR1 SGHRS, CDR2 YFSETQ. The CDR3 sequence is 14 residues long. CDR3 region: CASSLGLAGDTQYF. The CDR3, as DNA: TGCGCCAGCAGCTTGGGTCTAGCGGGGGATACGCAGTATTTT.

The chain joins TRBV19 to TRBJ1-5; maybe TRBD1 (5 bases). This CDR3 is built from 14 residues. V lost 11 bases, J lost 5 bases, and 19 bases lay in between. Germline assignment: CDR1 LNHDA and CDR2 SQIVND (reference sequence). Here the CDR3 reads CAGSGQGRDQPQHF. CDR3 sequence (DNA): TGTGCCGGGTCGGGGCAGGGTCGAGATCAGCCCCAGCATTTT.

This chain uses TRBV2 with TRBJ2-3; 8 bases are shared with TRBD2. CDR1 is SNHLY, CDR2 FYNNEI, per germline. Trimming took 6 bases from V and 0 from J; bases not matched to a gene: 2. The CDR3 runs to 14 residues. The CDR3 loop reads CASRERGSTDTQYF. The CDR3 DNA reads as TGTGCCAGCAGAGAGCGGGGGAGCACAGATACGCAGTATTTT.

The gene calls are TRBV30 and TRBJ1-4, with D maybe TRBD1 (5 bases). This CDR3 has 16 residues. Trimming took off 0 bases at V and 0 bases at J, with 11 bases between the two ends. The germline CDR1 and CDR2 sequences are GTSNPN and SVGIG (reference sequence). For the CDR3, the DNA is TGTGCCTGGAGTGTGTCGGGACTTACAACTAATGAAAAACTGTTTTTT. Amino acid sequence: CAWSVSGLTTNEKLFF. Filled out from reference TRBV30 and TRBJ1-4, the complete variable domain reads SQTIHQWPATLVQPVGSPLSLECTVEGTSNPNLYWYRQAAGRGLQLLFYSVGIGQISSEVPQNLSASRPQDRQFILSSKKLLLSDSGFYLCAWSVSGLTTNEKLFFGSGTQLSVL.

The rearrangement links TRBV6-1 to TRBJ2-6, with TRBD2 as a possible D gene (6 bases). The CDR3 spans 18 residues. The germline gives CDR1 MNHNS, CDR2 SASEGT. V gave up 0 bases and J gave up 0 bases, with 12 bases separating them. The CDR3: CASSEARRVGSGANVLTF. CDR3 in DNA: TGTGCCAGCAGTGAAGCGAGGAGGGTAGGCTCTGGGGCCAACGTCCTGACTTTC.

This clone was seen more than once but under ten times. The chain couples TRBV11-2 to TRBJ1-2; possibly TRBD1 for D (6 bases). The V and J ends lost 6 bases and 3 bases respectively, with 17 bases between them. This CDR3 has 15 residues. Looked up from germline, CDR1 is SGHAT and CDR2 is FQNNGV. The chain's CDR3 is CASRSFTGRDYGYTF. The CDR3 region has the DNA TGTGCCAGCAGGAGTTTCACAGGGAGAGACTATGGCTACACCTTC.

J is TRBJ1-2 and V is TRBV7-8; the D is unclear. The V and J ends lost 5 bases and 6 bases respectively, with 22 bases between them. The CDR3 loop spans 16 amino acids. Germline values: CDR1 SGHVS, CDR2 FQNEAQ. The CDR3 sequence is CASSVAPGPLPDGYTF. As DNA, the CDR3 is TGTGCCAGCAGCGTGGCCCCTGGACCCTTACCTGATGGCTACACCTTC.

This clone is deemed medium-sized. This chain links TRBV30 with TRBJ1-4; 9 bases match TRBD1. The V segment lost 1 base and the J segment 2 bases; nucleotides outside the gene matches: 2. The V gene's germline CDR1 is GTSNPN and CDR2 SVGIG (reference sequence). The CDR3 runs to 15 residues. The CDR3 region is CAWSATGGTNEKLFF. The CDR3 region has the DNA TGTGCCTGGAGTGCCACAGGGGGCACTAATGAAAAACTGTTTTTT.

The chain uses TRBV6-1 and TRBJ1-1, with unresolved D. The germline CDR1 and CDR2 sequences are MNHNS and SASEGT. The V end lost 7 bases, the J end lost 3 bases, and 12 bases lay between the germline ends. There are 13 residues in the CDR3. CDR3 residues: CASMKGKDTEAFF. In DNA form, the CDR3 reads TGTGCCAGCATGAAGGGTAAGGACACTGAAGCTTTCTTT.

The J gene is TRBJ2-1, the V gene TRBV5-4; 8 bases line up with TRBD2. With 4 bases clipped from V and 0 bases from J, the junction kept 6 bases outside the gene matches. Per germline, CDR1 SGHNT and CDR2 YYREEE (reference sequence). CDR3 length: 16 amino acids. DNA of the CDR3: TGTGCCAGCAGCGCGAGACTAGCGTTCTCCTACAATGAGCAGTTCTTC. Its translation is CASSARLAFSYNEQFF.

The rearrangement uses TRBV7-9 and TRBJ1-1, with unresolved D. The V gene lost 6 bases and the J gene lost 4 bases, with 12 bases spanning the gap. Germline V gene sequence: CDR1 SEHNR, CDR2 FQNEAQ (reference sequence). CDR3 size: 13 residues. CDR3 sequence (DNA): TGTGCCAGCAGGGAGGGCGTAGGCACTGAAGCTTTCTTT. Translating it yields CASREGVGTEAFF.

The sample holds one count of this clone. This chain joins TRBV7-2 and TRBJ1-3, with D hard to call. The germline CDR1 and CDR2 sequences are SGHTA and FQGNSA. The V gene lost 5 bases and the J gene lost 4 bases, with 6 bases spanning the gap. There are 12 residues in the CDR3. CDR3 sequence reads: CASSHAGNTIYF. For the CDR3, the DNA is TGTGCCAGCAGCCATGCCGGAAACACCATATATTTT.

The J gene is TRBJ1-5, the V gene TRBV19; 7 bases map to TRBD1. Unmatched junction bases numbered 13, after V lost 4 bases and J lost 7 bases. The CDR3 runs 16 residues. CDR1 is LNHDA, CDR2 SQIVND, per germline (reference sequence). CDR3 nucleotide sequence: TGTGCCAGTAGTACTGAGACAGGGCGACCAGGACAGCCCCAGCATTTT. It is translated as CASSTETGRPGQPQHF. The variable domain in full, with the rest retrieved from reference TRBV19 and TRBJ1-5, is DGGITQSPKYLFRKEGQNVTLSCEQNLNHDAMYWYRQDPGQGLRLIYYSQIVNDFQKGDIAEGYSVSREKKESFPLTVTSAQKNPTAFYLCASSTETGRPGQPQHFGDGTRLSIL.